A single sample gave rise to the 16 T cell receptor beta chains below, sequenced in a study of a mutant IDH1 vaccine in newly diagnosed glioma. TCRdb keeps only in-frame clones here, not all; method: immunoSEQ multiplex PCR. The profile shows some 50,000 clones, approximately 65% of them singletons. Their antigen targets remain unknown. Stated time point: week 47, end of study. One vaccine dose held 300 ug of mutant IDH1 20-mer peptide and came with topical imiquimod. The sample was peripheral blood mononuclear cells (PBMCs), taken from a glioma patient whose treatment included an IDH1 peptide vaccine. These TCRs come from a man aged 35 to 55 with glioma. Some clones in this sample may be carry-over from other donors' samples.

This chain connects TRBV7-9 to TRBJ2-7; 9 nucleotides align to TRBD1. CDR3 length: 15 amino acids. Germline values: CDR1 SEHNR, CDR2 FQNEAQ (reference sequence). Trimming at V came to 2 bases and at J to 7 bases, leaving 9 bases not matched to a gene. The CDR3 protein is CASSLTATGGTEQYF. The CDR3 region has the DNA TGTGCCAGCAGCTTAACCGCTACAGGGGGCACGGAGCAGTACTTC.

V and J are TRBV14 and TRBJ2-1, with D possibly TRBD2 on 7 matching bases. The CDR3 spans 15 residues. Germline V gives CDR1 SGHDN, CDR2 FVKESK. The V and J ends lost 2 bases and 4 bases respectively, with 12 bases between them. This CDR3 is CASSQSGGRYNEQFF. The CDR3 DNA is TGTGCCAGCAGCCAATCCGGGGGGCGTTACAATGAGCAGTTCTTC.

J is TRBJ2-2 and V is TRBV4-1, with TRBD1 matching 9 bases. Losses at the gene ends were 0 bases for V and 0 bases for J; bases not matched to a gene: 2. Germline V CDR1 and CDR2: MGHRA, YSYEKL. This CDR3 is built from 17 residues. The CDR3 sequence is CASSQEGQGTNTGELFF. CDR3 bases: TGCGCCAGCAGCCAAGAGGGACAGGGAACGAACACCGGGGAGCTGTTTTTT.

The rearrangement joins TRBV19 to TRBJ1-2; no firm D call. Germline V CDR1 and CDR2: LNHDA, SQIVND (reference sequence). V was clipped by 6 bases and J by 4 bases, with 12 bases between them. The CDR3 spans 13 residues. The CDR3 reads CASRKSTAYGYTF. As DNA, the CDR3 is TGTGCCAGTAGGAAAAGCACAGCCTATGGCTACACCTTC. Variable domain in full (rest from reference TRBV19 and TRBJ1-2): DGGITQSPKYLFRKEGQNVTLSCEQNLNHDAMYWYRQDPGQGLRLIYYSQIVNDFQKGDIAEGYSVSREKKESFPLTVTSAQKNPTAFYLCASRKSTAYGYTFGSGTRLTVV.

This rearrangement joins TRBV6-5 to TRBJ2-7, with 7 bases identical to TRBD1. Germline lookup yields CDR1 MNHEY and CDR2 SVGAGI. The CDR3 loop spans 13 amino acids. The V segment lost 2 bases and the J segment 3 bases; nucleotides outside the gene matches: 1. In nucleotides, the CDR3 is TGTGCCAGCAGTTACCGACAGGGCTACGAGCAGTACTTC. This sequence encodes CASSYRQGYEQYF.

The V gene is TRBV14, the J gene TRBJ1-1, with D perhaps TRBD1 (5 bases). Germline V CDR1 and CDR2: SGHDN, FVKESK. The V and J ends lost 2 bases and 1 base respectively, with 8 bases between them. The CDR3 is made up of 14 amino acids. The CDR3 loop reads CASSQWGKNTEAFF. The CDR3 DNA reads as TGTGCCAGCAGCCAATGGGGGAAGAACACTGAAGCTTTCTTT.

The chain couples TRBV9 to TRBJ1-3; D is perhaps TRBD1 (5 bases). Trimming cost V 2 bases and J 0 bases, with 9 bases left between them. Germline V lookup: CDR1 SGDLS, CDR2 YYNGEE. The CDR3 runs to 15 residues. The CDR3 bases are TGTGCCAGCAGCGTGGGCGACAGCTCTGGAAACACCATATATTTT. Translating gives CASSVGDSSGNTIYF.

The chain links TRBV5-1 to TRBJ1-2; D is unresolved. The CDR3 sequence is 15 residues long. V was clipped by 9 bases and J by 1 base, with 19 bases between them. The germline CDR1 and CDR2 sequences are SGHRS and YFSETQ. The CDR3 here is CATSEGSSLNYGYTF. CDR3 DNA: TGCGCCACGAGTGAAGGGTCCTCGCTTAACTATGGCTACACCTTC.

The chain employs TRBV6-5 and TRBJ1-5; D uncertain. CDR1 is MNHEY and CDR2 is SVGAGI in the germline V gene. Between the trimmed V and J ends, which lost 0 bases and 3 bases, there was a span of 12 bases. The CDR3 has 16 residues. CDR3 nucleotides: TGTGCCAGCAGTTACTCGGTACCCGGCGCCAATCAGCCCCAGCATTTT. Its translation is CASSYSVPGANQPQHF.

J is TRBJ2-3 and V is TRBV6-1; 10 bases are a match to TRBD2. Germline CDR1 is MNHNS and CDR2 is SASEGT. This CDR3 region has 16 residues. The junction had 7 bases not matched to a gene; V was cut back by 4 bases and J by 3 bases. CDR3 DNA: TGTGCCAGCAGTGGTTCTAGCGGGGGTTGGACAGATACGCAGTATTTT. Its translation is CASSGSSGGWTDTQYF.

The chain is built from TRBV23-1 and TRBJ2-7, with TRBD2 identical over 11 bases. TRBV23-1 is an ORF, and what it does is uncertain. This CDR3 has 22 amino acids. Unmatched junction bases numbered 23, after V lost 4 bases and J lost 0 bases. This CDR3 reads CASSPTKHRDRIGLAGSYEQYF. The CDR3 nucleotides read TGCGCCAGCAGTCCAACGAAACACCGGGACAGGATTGGACTAGCGGGCTCCTACGAGCAGTACTTC.

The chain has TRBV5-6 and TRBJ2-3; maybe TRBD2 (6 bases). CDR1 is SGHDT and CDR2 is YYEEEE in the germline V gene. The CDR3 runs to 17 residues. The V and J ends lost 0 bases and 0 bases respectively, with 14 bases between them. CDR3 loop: CASSLDHLGGSTDTQYF. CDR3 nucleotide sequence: TGTGCCAGCAGCTTGGATCATCTCGGGGGTAGCACAGATACGCAGTATTTT.

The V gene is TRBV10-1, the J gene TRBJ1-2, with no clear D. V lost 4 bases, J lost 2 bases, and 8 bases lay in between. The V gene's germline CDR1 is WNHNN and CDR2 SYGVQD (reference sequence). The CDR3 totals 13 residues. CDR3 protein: CASSGDGNYGYTF. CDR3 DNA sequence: TGCGCCAGCAGTGGAGACGGGAACTATGGCTACACCTTC.

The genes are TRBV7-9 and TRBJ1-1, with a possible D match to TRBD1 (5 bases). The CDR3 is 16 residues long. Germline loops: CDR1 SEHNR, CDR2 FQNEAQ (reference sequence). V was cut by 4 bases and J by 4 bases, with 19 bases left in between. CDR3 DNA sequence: TGTGCCAGCAGCTCCTTCGCCGGTGGGGGAACCACTGAAGCTTTCTTT. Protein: CASSSFAGGGTTEAFF.

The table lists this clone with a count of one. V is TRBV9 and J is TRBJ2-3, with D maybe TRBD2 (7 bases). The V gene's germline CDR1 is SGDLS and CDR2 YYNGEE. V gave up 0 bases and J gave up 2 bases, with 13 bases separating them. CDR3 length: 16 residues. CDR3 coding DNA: TGTGCCAGCAGCGTAGTGGCGGGGGCCACCACAGATACGCAGTATTTT. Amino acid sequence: CASSVVAGATTDTQYF.

CDR3 sequence reads: CASSPTGSAYNEQFF. Written as DNA, the CDR3 is TGTGCCAGCAGCCCCACCGGCAGCGCCTACAATGAGCAGTTCTTC. This chain connects TRBV7-7 to TRBJ2-1; D ambiguous. The CDR3 runs 15 residues. The germline gives CDR1 SSHAT, CDR2 FNYEAQ (reference sequence). The V gene lost 5 bases and the J gene lost 2 bases, with 13 bases spanning the gap.